One sample yielded the 10 T cell receptor beta chains listed below, sequenced in a study of cytomegalovirus exposure and HLA in healthy donors. It was with 60 Vbeta and 13 Jbeta primers that the PCR ran. Libraries were prepared by immunoSEQ multiplex PCR; TCRdb keeps only in-frame clonotypes and omits some of them. The sample shows tens of thousands of clones, around 77% of them seen only once. The specimen sequenced was PBMCs. The receptors originated from a man aged 45-60 years in good health and CMV-seronegative.

The J gene is TRBJ2-7, the V gene TRBV5-5; D possibly corresponds to TRBD1 (5 bases). Looked up from germline, CDR1 is SGHKS and CDR2 is YYEKEE (reference sequence). The length of the CDR3 is 13 residues. With 3 bases removed from V and 2 bases from J, the gap between germline ends came to 9 bases. CDR3 bases: TGTGCCAGCAGCTACCAGACAGCCTACGAGCAGTACTTC. As protein: CASSYQTAYEQYF.

The chain employs TRBV30 and TRBJ2-1; 9 positions match TRBD2. The junction had 7 bases not matched to a gene; V was cut back by 1 base and J by 9 bases. This CDR3 has 14 residues. Germline CDR1 and CDR2: GTSNPN and SVGIG (reference sequence). The CDR3 here is CAWSGSGRYREQFF. CDR3 nucleotide sequence: TGTGCCTGGAGTGGTAGCGGGAGATATCGTGAGCAGTTCTTC.

CDR3 DNA sequence: TGTGCCAGCAGCCTAAGCGGACAGACAAAATCGGGGGAGCAGTTCTTC. Amino acids: CASSLSGQTKSGEQFF. The J gene is TRBJ2-1, the V gene TRBV5-4, with D possibly TRBD1 on 6 matching bases. Germline loops: CDR1 SGHNT, CDR2 YYREEE (reference sequence). V lost 4 bases and J 10 bases, leaving 24 bases between the germline ends. This CDR3 has 16 amino acids. Drawing the rest from reference TRBV5-4 and TRBJ2-1, the complete variable domain is ETGVTQSPTHLIKTRGQQVTLRCSSQSGHNTVSWYQQALGQGPQFIFQYYREEENGRGNFPPRFSGLQFPNYSSELNVNALELDDSALYLCASSLSGQTKSGEQFFGPGTRLTVL.

The chain links TRBV15 to TRBJ2-3, with D hard to call. Germline V gives CDR1 LNHNV, CDR2 YYDKDF (reference sequence). V lost 4 bases to trimming and J lost 5 bases, with 10 bases between them. The CDR3 length is 13 residues. The CDR3 loop is CATSKKEEDTQYF. CDR3 nucleotide sequence: TGTGCCACCAGCAAGAAAGAGGAAGATACGCAGTATTTT. Complete variable domain (other parts from reference TRBV15 and TRBJ2-3): DAMVIQNPRYQVTQFGKPVTLSCSQTLNHNVMYWYQQKSSQAPKLLFHYYDKDFNNEADTPDNFQSRRPNTSFCFLDIRSPGLGDTAMYLCATSKKEEDTQYFGPGTRLTVL.

The rearrangement joins TRBV5-1 to TRBJ1-3, with D uncertain. V was trimmed by 6 bases and J by 0 bases, leaving 10 bases between them. CDR1 is SGHRS, CDR2 YFSETQ, per germline. There are 14 residues in the CDR3. CDR3 sequence reads: CASKIGLSGNTIYF. CDR3 nucleotide sequence: TGCGCCAGCAAAATCGGACTCTCTGGAAACACCATATATTTT.

A few counts support this clone. The chain joins TRBV2 to TRBJ1-2, with D uncertain. Trimming pared 4 bases from V and 8 bases from J, leaving 14 bases between. Germline lookup yields CDR1 SNHLY and CDR2 FYNNEI. The CDR3 consists of 13 residues. The CDR3 bases are TGTGCCAGCAGTGGTCTGGGCGAAAGGGGCTACACCTTC. Translation gives CASSGLGERGYTF.

The J gene is TRBJ2-7, the V gene TRBV11-1; 9 nucleotides line up with TRBD1. J was trimmed by 5 bases and V by 5 bases; bases with no gene match: 7. Looked up from germline, CDR1 is SGHAT and CDR2 is FQDESV (reference sequence). This CDR3 comprises 14 residues. The CDR3 loop is CASSRDRVGDEQYF. The DNA for the CDR3 is TGTGCCAGCAGCCGGGACAGGGTGGGGGACGAGCAGTACTTC.

This rearrangement joins TRBV27 to TRBJ1-2, with 8 bases fitting TRBD1. CDR3 length: 13 amino acids. Germline loops: CDR1 MNHEY, CDR2 SMNVEV (reference sequence). With V trimmed by 7 bases and J by 6 bases, 7 bases remained unmatched. The CDR3 nucleotides are TGTGCCAGCACTCGGACAGGGAGAGATGGCTACACCTTC. Translating gives CASTRTGRDGYTF.

This clone was seen a handful of times. This chain links TRBV7-2 with TRBJ2-7, with TRBD1 matching 8 bases. The CDR3 is 13 residues long. V lost 6 bases and J lost 5; bases outside the gene matches: 6. Germline CDR1 SGHTA, CDR2 FQGNSA. CDR3: CASSSTGVHEQYF. Written as DNA, the CDR3 is TGTGCCAGCAGTTCGACAGGGGTCCACGAGCAGTACTTC. Variable domain in full (rest from reference TRBV7-2 and TRBJ2-7): GAGVSQSPSNKVTEKGKDVELRCDPISGHTALYWYRQSLGQGLEFLIYFQGNSAPDKSGLPSDRFSAERTGGSVSTLTIQRTQQEDSAVYLCASSSTGVHEQYFGPGTRLTVT.

J is TRBJ2-1 and V is TRBV9, with D unresolved. The V gene's germline CDR1 is SGDLS and CDR2 YYNGEE. This CDR3 has 14 residues. V was trimmed by 6 bases and J by 0 bases, leaving 10 bases between them. The CDR3 is CASNRYSSYNEQFF. The CDR3 DNA is TGTGCCAGCAACAGATATAGCTCCTACAATGAGCAGTTCTTC.